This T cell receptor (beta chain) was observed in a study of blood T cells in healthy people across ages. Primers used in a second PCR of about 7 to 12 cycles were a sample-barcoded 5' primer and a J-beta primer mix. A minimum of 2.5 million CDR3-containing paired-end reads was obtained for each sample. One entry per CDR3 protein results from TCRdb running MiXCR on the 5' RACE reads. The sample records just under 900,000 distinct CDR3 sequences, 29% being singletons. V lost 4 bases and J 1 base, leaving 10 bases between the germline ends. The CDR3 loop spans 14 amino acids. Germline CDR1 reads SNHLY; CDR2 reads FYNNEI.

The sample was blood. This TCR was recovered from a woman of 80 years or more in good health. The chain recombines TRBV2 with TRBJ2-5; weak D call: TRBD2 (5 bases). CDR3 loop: CASSVGGSQETQYF. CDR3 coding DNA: TGTGCCAGCAGTGTCGGAGGCAGCCAAGAGACCCAGTACTTC. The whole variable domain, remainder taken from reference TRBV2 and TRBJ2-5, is EPEVTQTPSHQVTQMGQEVILRCVPISNHLYFYWYRQILGQKVEFLVSFYNNEISEKSEIFDDQFSVERPDGSNFTLKIRSTKLEDSAMYFCASSVGGSQETQYFGPGTRLLVL.